The count of the clone carrying this TCR beta chain is one. Germline V gene sequence: CDR1 MDHEN, CDR2 SYDVKM. This CDR3 has 15 residues. Trimming cost V 2 bases and J 7 bases; bases outside gene matches: 7. The source of the sample is a study of blood T cell repertoires in COVID-19. Study details: T cells, B-cell-depleted T cells, or PBMCs provided the cDNA or gDNA that served as material.

Authors' processing steps: Quantification of nucleated cells was approximated via reference gene primer amplification. Produced via immunoSEQ multiplex PCR; TCRdb's table is partial and in-frame only. That table supplies the V and J calls and clone size; D and trimming were determined from the DNA. The table has 230,000 or so clones, about 85% seen once; the top ten hold approximately 6.6%. The chain has TRBV28 and TRBJ2-1; 8 nucleotides align to TRBD1. What was sequenced was PBMCs or T cells enriched from blood (not recorded which). This TCR came from a woman aged 45-60 years who had been exposed to COVID-19. CDR3 in amino acids: CASSLAGGTTNEQFF. The CDR3 DNA is TGTGCCAGCAGTTTAGCAGGGGGCACGACGAATGAGCAGTTCTTC. The complete variable domain, with remaining parts taken from reference TRBV28 and TRBJ2-1, reads DVKVTQSSRYLVKRTGEKVFLECVQDMDHENMFWYRQDPGLGLRLIYFSYDVKMKEKGDIPEGYSVSREKKERFSLILESASTNQTSMYLCASSLAGGTTNEQFFGPGTRLTVL.